This TCR beta chain was found in a study of long-term antiretroviral therapy in people with HIV. They ran version v3.0 of the immunoSEQ assay at survey level. Repertoires were generated with immunoSEQ multiplex PCR, while TCRdb's copy carries only in-frame clones and drops some. Here the sample spans more than 12,000 clones, 77% being singletons. Trimming stripped 4 bases from V and 3 bases from J, with 12 bases between. The CDR3 runs to 14 residues. The V gene's germline CDR1 is LGHNT and CDR2 FRNRAP. The receptor was isolated from a man between 35 and 55 years old with HIV. This material consisted of unsorted PBMCs, taken 1.3 years before starting antiretroviral therapy. The chain couples TRBV12-5 to TRBJ1-1; D is unresolved. The CDR3 sequence: CASGSTNWDTEAFF. DNA of the CDR3: TGTGCTAGTGGTTCGACGAACTGGGACACTGAAGCTTTCTTT.